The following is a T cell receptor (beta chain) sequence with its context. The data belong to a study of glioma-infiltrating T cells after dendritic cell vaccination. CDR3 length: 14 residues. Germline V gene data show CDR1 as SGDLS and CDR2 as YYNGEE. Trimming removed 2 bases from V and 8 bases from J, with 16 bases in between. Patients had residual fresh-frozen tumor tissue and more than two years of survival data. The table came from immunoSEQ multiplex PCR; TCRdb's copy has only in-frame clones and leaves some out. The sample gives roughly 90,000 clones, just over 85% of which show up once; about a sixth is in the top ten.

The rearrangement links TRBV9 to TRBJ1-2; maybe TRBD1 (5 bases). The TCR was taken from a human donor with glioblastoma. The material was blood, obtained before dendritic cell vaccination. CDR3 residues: CASSVDSSSKGYTF. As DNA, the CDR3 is TGTGCCAGCAGCGTCGACAGTAGTTCGAAAGGCTACACCTTC. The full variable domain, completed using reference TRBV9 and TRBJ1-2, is DSGVTQTPKHLITATGQRVTLRCSPRSGDLSVYWYQQSLDQGLQFLIQYYNGEERAKGNILERFSAQQFPDLHSELNLSSLELGDSALYFCASSVDSSSKGYTFGSGTRLTVV.